These 10 T cell receptor beta chains share one sample of origin, sequenced in a study of shared clonotypes between healthy human individuals. Assay used: immunoSEQ multiplex PCR; TCRdb lists only in-frame clones, some missing. The sample holds millions of clones, just over 90% seen once. Sequencing used naive CD4+ T cells from PBMCs. Subset here: CD45RA+ positively selected. These receptor sequences come from a man younger than 35 in good health. Some clones in this sample may be carry-over from other donors' samples.

The chain joins TRBV4-1 to TRBJ1-4; TRBD1 is a possible D gene (6 bases). Per the germline V gene, CDR1 is MGHRA and CDR2 is YSYEKL. The CDR3 is 17 residues long. Trimming pared 0 bases from V and 8 bases from J, leaving 19 bases between. CDR3 in amino acids: CASSQENSLGRGEKLFF. DNA for the CDR3: TGCGCCAGCAGCCAAGAAAACTCCCTGGGAAGGGGGGAAAAACTGTTTTTT.

This sequence joins TRBV7-9 and TRBJ2-1; 9 bases map to TRBD2. CDR1 SEHNR and CDR2 FQNEAQ come from the germline V gene (reference sequence). The J segment lost 9 bases and the V segment lost 5 bases, leaving 11 bases of the junction unmatched. The CDR3 spans 15 residues. The CDR3 sequence: CASSLEGLASVEQFF. CDR3 coding DNA: TGTGCCAGCAGCCTAGAGGGACTAGCTTCCGTTGAGCAGTTCTTC.

This clone was recorded only once. The chain has TRBV15 and TRBJ2-6; D might be TRBD2 (6 bases). Germline V CDR1 and CDR2: LNHNV, YYDKDF (reference sequence). V lost 1 base and J 1 base, leaving 14 bases between the germline ends. The CDR3 length is 18 residues. The CDR3 protein is CATSRGGTPASGANVLTF. The CDR3 coding sequence is TGTGCCACCAGCAGAGGTGGGACTCCTGCTTCTGGGGCCAACGTCCTGACTTTC.

This chain joins TRBV6-6 and TRBJ2-1; 9 nucleotides align to TRBD1. CDR1 and CDR2 (germline): MNHNY, SVGAGI (reference sequence). J gave up 7 bases and V 6 bases, and 13 bases lay outside the gene matches. CDR3 length equals 16 residues. This CDR3 reads CASSARGGQGGNEQFF. DNA for the CDR3: TGTGCCAGCAGCGCAAGAGGGGGACAGGGCGGTAATGAGCAGTTCTTC.

This clone showed up just once. CDR3 amino acids: CASSSWTSLRSEQYF. The DNA of the CDR3 is TGCGCCAGCAGCTCATGGACTAGCTTAAGGAGCGAGCAGTACTTC. This sequence joins TRBV5-1 and TRBJ2-7; 8 bases match TRBD2. This CDR3 is built from 15 residues. V shed 3 bases and J 6 bases; nucleotides not matched to a gene: 11. CDR1 and CDR2 (germline): SGHRS, YFSETQ.

The chain joins TRBV7-2 to TRBJ2-1; 12 bases are shared with TRBD2. V trimming: 4 bases; J trimming: 4 bases; junction bases outside the gene matches: 5. From germline, CDR1 is SGHTA and CDR2 FQGNSA. This CDR3 has 16 amino acids. CDR3 DNA: TGTGCCAGCAGCTCACAACTAGCGGGAGGTTACAATGAGCAGTTCTTC. As protein: CASSSQLAGGYNEQFF. The entire variable domain, with the rest obtained from reference TRBV7-2 and TRBJ2-1, is as follows: GAGVSQSPSNKVTEKGKDVELRCDPISGHTALYWYRQSLGQGLEFLIYFQGNSAPDKSGLPSDRFSAERTGGSVSTLTIQRTQQEDSAVYLCASSSQLAGGYNEQFFGPGTRLTVL.

The chain couples TRBV11-3 to TRBJ2-5; 7 bases are a match to TRBD2. V shed 1 base, J shed 4 bases, and the junction held 6 bases outside the gene matches. Germline assignment: CDR1 SGHNT and CDR2 YENEEA. The CDR3 is 15 amino acids. CDR3 in DNA: TGTGCCAGCAGCTTAGTCCCTACGGGAGGAGAGACCCAGTACTTC. It translates to CASSLVPTGGETQYF.

V gene TRBV6-5 combines with J gene TRBJ1-1, with 10 bases lining up with TRBD1. The germline CDR1 and CDR2 sequences are MNHEY and SVGAGI. Trimming took 6 bases from V and 8 from J; bases not matched to a gene: 12. The CDR3 has 15 amino acids. CDR3: CASRPAGTGEREAFF. The CDR3 DNA sequence: TGTGCCAGCAGACCCGCCGGGACAGGGGAAAGGGAAGCTTTCTTT.

This clone was picked up one time. The chain links TRBV30 to TRBJ1-3; D might be TRBD1 (6 bases). V was clipped by 2 bases and J by 0 bases, with 14 bases between them. CDR1 and CDR2 (germline): GTSNPN, SVGIG (reference sequence). The CDR3 sequence is 16 residues long. In DNA, the CDR3 is TGTGCCTGGAGTTATGGGGGGCGAAGCTCTGGAAACACCATATATTTT. Protein sequence: CAWSYGGRSSGNTIYF.

The rearrangement joins TRBV18 to TRBJ2-1, with D maybe TRBD1 (6 bases). The CDR3 has 15 residues. The V end lost 2 bases, the J end lost 8 bases, and 16 bases lay between the germline ends. CDR1 is KGHSH, CDR2 LQKENI, per germline. CDR3 nucleotide sequence: TGTGCCAGCTCACCAGCGGTTCAGGGGACCGATGAGCAGTTCTTC. This gives the protein CASSPAVQGTDEQFF.